This TCR beta chain was recorded in a study of blood T cell repertoires in COVID-19. Sequencing used immunoSEQ multiplex PCR; TCRdb keeps in-frame clones, though not all of them. Of some 100,000 clones listed, around 88% are singletons. Germline trimming cut 1 base from V and 8 bases from J; bases unmatched to any gene: 9. This CDR3 comprises 15 residues. Germline lookup yields CDR1 SGHNT and CDR2 YYREEE (reference sequence). The receptor comes from a human donor in a cohort sampled during active COVID-19. Sequenced sample: peripheral blood. The chain combines TRBV5-4 with TRBJ2-1; 7 positions match TRBD2. The CDR3 protein is CASSLNGRNNDEQFF. Written as DNA, the CDR3 is TGTGCCAGCAGCTTGAACGGGAGGAATAACGATGAGCAGTTCTTC. Filled out from reference TRBV5-4 and TRBJ2-1, the complete variable domain reads ETGVTQSPTHLIKTRGQQVTLRCSSQSGHNTVSWYQQALGQGPQFIFQYYREEENGRGNFPPRFSGLQFPNYSSELNVNALELDDSALYLCASSLNGRNNDEQFFGPGTRLTVL.